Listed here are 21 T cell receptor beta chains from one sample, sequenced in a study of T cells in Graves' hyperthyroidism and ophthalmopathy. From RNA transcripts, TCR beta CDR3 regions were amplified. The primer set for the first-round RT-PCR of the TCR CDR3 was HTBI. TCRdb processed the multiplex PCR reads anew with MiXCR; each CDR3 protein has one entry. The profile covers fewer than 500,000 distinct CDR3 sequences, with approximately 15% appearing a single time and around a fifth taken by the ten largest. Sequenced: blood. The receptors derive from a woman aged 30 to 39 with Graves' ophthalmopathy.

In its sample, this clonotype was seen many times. CDR3 protein: CATRTTRGDDPYGYTF. The CDR3, as DNA: TGTGCCACTCGAACCACAAGGGGAGATGACCCCTATGGCTACACCTTC. The chain joins TRBV2 to TRBJ1-2, with D possibly being TRBD1 (5 bases). Trimming removed 10 bases at V and 4 bases at J, with 25 bases between. Germline V gene sequence: CDR1 SNHLY, CDR2 FYNNEI. This CDR3 has 16 amino acids. The variable domain in full, completed from reference TRBV2 and TRBJ1-2, reads EPEVTQTPSHQVTQMGQEVILRCVPISNHLYFYWYRQILGQKVEFLVSFYNNEISEKSEIFDDQFSVERPDGSNFTLKIRSTKLEDSAMYFCATRTTRGDDPYGYTFGSGTRLTVV.

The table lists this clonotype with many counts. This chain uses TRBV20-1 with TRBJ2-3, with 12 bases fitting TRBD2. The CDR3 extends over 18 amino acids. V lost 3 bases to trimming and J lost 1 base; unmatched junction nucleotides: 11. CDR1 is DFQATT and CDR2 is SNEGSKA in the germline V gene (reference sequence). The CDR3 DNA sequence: TGCAGTGCTAGCCCTAGCGGGGGGGCAGGTAGTGGCACAGATACGCAGTATTTT. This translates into CSASPSGGAGSGTDTQYF.

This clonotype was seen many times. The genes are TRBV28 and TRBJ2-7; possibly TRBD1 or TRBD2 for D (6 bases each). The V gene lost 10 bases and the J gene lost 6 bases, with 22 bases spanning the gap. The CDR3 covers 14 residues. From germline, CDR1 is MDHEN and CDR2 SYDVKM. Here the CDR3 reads CAIRGGGGPSEQYF. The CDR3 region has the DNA TGTGCCATCCGGGGAGGAGGGGGGCCGTCCGAGCAGTACTTC.

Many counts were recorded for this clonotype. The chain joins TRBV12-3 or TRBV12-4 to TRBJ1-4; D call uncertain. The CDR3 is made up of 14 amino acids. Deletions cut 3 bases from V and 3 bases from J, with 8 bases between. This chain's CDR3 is CASSFGSPNEKLFF. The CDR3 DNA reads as TGTGCCAGCAGTTTCGGATCACCTAATGAAAAACTGTTTTTT.

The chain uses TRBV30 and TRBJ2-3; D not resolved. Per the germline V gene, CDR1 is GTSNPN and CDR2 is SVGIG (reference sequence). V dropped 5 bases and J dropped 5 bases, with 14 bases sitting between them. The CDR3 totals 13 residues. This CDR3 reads CAWSWAGEDTQYF. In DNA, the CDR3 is TGTGCCTGGTCTTGGGCAGGAGAAGATACGCAGTATTTT. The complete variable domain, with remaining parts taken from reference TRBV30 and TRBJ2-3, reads SQTIHQWPATLVQPVGSPLSLECTVEGTSNPNLYWYRQAAGRGLQLLFYSVGIGQISSEVPQNLSASRPQDRQFILSSKKLLLSDSGFYLCAWSWAGEDTQYFGPGTRLTVL.

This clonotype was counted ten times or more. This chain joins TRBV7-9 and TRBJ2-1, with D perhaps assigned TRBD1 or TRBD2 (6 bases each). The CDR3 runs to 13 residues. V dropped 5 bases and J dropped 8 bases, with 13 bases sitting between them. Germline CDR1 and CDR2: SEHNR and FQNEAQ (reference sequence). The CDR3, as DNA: TGTGCCAGCAGCCCCGGAGGGGGACATGAGCAGTTCTTC. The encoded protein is CASSPGGGHEQFF.

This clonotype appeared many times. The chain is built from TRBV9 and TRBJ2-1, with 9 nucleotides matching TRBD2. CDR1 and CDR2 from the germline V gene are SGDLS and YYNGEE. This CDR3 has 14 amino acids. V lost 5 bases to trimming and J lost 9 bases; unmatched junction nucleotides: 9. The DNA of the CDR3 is TGTGCCAGCAGTGGCGGGGGGGCCTTAATTGAGCAGTTCTTC. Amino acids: CASSGGGALIEQFF.

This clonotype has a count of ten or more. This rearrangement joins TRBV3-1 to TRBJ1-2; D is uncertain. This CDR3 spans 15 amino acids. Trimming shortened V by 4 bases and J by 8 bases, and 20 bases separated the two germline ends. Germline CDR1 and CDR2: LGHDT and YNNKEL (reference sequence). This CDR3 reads CASSPRVSQDRGYTF. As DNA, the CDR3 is TGTGCCAGCAGCCCCCGAGTCTCCCAAGACCGCGGCTACACCTTC.

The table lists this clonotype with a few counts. The CDR3: CASSLDISFSGNTIYF. CDR3 nucleotides: TGCGCCAGCAGCCTGGACATTAGCTTCTCTGGAAACACCATATATTTT. The chain recombines TRBV4-1 with TRBJ1-3, with a weak D call TRBD1 (5 bases). The V end was cut by 4 bases, the J end by 0 bases, with 13 bases between. Germline-derived CDR1 and CDR2 are MGHRA and YSYEKL. The CDR3 spans 16 residues.

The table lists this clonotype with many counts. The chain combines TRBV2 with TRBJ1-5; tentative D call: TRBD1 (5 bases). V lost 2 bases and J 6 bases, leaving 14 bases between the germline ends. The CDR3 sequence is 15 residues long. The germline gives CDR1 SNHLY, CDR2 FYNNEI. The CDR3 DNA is TGTGCCAGCAGTGAATATGGAGGGGAAGGTCAGCCCCAGCATTTT. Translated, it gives CASSEYGGEGQPQHF. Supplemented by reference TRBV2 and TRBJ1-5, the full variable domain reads EPEVTQTPSHQVTQMGQEVILRCVPISNHLYFYWYRQILGQKVEFLVSFYNNEISEKSEIFDDQFSVERPDGSNFTLKIRSTKLEDSAMYFCASSEYGGEGQPQHFGDGTRLSIL.

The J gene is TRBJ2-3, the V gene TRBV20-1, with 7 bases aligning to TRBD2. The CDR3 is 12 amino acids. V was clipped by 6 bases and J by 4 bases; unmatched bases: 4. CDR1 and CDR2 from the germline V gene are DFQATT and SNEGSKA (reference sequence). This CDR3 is CSAGGGADTQYF. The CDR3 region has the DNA TGCAGTGCGGGGGGGGGGGCAGATACGCAGTATTTT.

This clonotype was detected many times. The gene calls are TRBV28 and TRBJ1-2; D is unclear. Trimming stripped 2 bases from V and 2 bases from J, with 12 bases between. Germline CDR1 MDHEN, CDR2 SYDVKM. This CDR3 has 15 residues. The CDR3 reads CASSLDGTANYGYTF. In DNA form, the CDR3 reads TGTGCCAGCAGTTTAGACGGAACTGCCAACTATGGCTACACCTTC.

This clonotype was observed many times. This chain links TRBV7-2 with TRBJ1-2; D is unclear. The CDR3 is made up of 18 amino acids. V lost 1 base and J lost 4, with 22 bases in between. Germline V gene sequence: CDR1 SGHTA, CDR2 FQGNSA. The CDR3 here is CASSLGRSMIGWSYGYTF. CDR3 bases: TGTGCCAGCAGCTTAGGGCGAAGTATGATCGGTTGGAGCTATGGCTACACCTTC.

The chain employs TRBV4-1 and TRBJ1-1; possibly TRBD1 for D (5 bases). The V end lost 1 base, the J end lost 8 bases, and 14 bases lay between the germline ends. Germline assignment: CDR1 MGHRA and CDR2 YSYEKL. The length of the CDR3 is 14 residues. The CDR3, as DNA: TGCGCCAGCAGCCAAGTGGGGACTCGAGACGAAGCTTTCTTT. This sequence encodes CASSQVGTRDEAFF.

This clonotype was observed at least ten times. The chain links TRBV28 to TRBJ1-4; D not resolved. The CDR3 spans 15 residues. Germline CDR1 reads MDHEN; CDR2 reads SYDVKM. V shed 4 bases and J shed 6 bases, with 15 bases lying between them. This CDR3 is CASSSTDVGYEKLFF. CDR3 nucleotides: TGTGCCAGCAGTTCGACGGACGTTGGGTATGAAAAACTGTTTTTT.

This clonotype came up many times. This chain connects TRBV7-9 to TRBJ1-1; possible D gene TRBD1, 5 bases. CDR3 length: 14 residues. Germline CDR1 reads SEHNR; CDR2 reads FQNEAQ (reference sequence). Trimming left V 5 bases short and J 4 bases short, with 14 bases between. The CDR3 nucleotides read TGTGCCAGCAGCCCCGGACCCAGGGCCACTGAAGCTTTCTTT. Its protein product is CASSPGPRATEAFF.

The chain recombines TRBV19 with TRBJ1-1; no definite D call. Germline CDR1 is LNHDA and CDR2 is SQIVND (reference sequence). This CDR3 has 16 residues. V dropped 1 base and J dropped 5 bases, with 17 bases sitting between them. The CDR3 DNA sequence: TGTGCCAGTAGTATAGGGCCGGACTATTCAAGTACTGAAGCTTTCTTT. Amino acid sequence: CASSIGPDYSSTEAFF. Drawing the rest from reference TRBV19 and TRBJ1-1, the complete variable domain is DGGITQSPKYLFRKEGQNVTLSCEQNLNHDAMYWYRQDPGQGLRLIYYSQIVNDFQKGDIAEGYSVSREKKESFPLTVTSAQKNPTAFYLCASSIGPDYSSTEAFFGQGTRLTVV.

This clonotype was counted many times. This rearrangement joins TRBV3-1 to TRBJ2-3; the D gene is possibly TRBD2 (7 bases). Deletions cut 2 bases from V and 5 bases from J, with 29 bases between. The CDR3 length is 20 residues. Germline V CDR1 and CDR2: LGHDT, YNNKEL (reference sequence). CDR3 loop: CASSQNKAGYKGGRVDTQYF. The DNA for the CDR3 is TGTGCCAGCAGCCAAAATAAGGCGGGGTACAAGGGGGGGCGGGTAGATACGCAGTATTTT.

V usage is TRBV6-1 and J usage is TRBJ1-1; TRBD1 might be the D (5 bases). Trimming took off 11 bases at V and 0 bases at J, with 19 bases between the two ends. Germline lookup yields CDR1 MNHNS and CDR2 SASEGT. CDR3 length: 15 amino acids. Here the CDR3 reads CAATGFDSLNTEAFF. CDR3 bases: TGTGCCGCCACAGGATTTGACTCTTTGAACACTGAAGCTTTCTTT.

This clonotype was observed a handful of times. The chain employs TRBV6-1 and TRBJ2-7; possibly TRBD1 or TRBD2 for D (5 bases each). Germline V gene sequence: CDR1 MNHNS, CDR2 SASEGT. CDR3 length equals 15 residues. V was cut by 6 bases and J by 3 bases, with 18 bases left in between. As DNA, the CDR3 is TGTGCCAGCAGGGGGACGGCGAGTATTAGCTACGAGCAGTACTTC. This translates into CASRGTASISYEQYF.

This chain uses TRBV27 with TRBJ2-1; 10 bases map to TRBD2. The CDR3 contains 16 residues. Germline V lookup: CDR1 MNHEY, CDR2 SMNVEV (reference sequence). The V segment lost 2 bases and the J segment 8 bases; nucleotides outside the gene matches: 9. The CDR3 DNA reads TGTGCCAGCAGTTTAGAGATGGCTAGCGGGGGCCATGAGCAGTTCTTC. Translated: CASSLEMASGGHEQFF.